These 10 T cell receptor beta chains were sequenced from one sample in a study of early T cells in non-severe SARS-CoV-2 infection. TCRdb called the 5' RACE reads again in MiXCR, with one record for every CDR3 protein. The sample contains roughly 58,000 distinct CDR3 sequences, more than 9% of which appear only once. The sequencing sample was made of whole blood. The origin of the receptors is an adult who was a healthcare worker with PCR-confirmed SARS-CoV-2 infection or an uninfected control (not recorded which).

The V call is TRBV25-1, the J call TRBJ1-2; D not resolved. Germline V gives CDR1 MGHDK, CDR2 SYGVNS. The CDR3 is 18 amino acids. Deletions cut 1 base from V and 4 bases from J, with 22 bases between. Here the CDR3 DNA reads TGTGCCAGCAGTGAATCGGGAAACAGCCACCTTTTTCCCTATGGCTACACCTTC. Translating gives CASSESGNSHLFPYGYTF.

This clonotype was recorded many times. V usage is TRBV10-1 and J usage is TRBJ2-1; TRBD1 might be the D (6 bases). Between the trimmed V and J ends, which lost 4 bases and 0 bases, there was a span of 16 bases. Germline V CDR1 and CDR2: WNHNN, SYGVQD (reference sequence). This CDR3 contains 17 residues. CDR3 region: CASSGNPGVSSYNEQFF. For the CDR3, the DNA is TGCGCCAGCAGTGGTAACCCAGGGGTCAGCTCCTACAATGAGCAGTTCTTC.

In its sample, this clonotype was seen a few times. V usage is TRBV11-2 and J usage is TRBJ2-7, with D perhaps given as TRBD1 or TRBD2 (5 bases each). Deletions cut 5 bases from V and 7 bases from J, with 12 bases between. Germline V CDR1 and CDR2: SGHAT, FQNNGV. There are 12 residues in the CDR3. The CDR3 bases are TGTGCCAGCAGCGCCGCGAGGGGTGAGCAGTACTTC. It translates to CASSAARGEQYF.

The J gene is TRBJ2-1, the V gene TRBV28; possibly TRBD1 or TRBD2 for D (6 bases each). The germline V gene encodes CDR1 MDHEN and CDR2 SYDVKM. Trimming shortened V by 2 bases and J by 8 bases, and 13 bases separated the two germline ends. The CDR3 consists of 14 residues. The CDR3 protein is CASSLTGAGDEQFF. CDR3 DNA: TGTGCCAGCAGTTTAACGGGGGCAGGGGATGAGCAGTTCTTC.

The V and J genes are TRBV12-3 or TRBV12-4 and TRBJ2-5; tentative D call: TRBD1 (5 bases). V was shortened by 7 bases and J by 1 base, with 13 bases between the two germline ends. The CDR3 consists of 14 residues. The CDR3 region is CASKLQEAQETQYF. CDR3 nucleotides: TGTGCCAGCAAACTACAGGAAGCCCAAGAGACCCAGTACTTC.

The chain joins TRBV12-3 or TRBV12-4 to TRBJ2-4; 7 positions match TRBD1. This CDR3 is 12 amino acids long. After removal of 10 bases from V and 6 bases from J, the junction contained 6 bases not matched to a gene. The CDR3 nucleotides are TGTGCCACGAGGGGGCAGGGAAACATTCAGTACTTC. Residues: CATRGQGNIQYF.

This clonotype showed up many times. This rearrangement joins TRBV11-2 to TRBJ2-7; the D is unclear. Germline assignment: CDR1 SGHAT and CDR2 FQNNGV. There are 12 residues in the CDR3. Trimming removed 7 bases from V and 3 bases from J, with 10 bases in between. DNA for the CDR3: TGTGCCAGCAACGGGCTTGTCTACGAGCAGTACTTC. This gives the protein CASNGLVYEQYF.

The chain combines TRBV24-1 with TRBJ2-7; 7 bases match TRBD1. This CDR3 has 15 amino acids. The ends lost 4 bases at V and 3 bases at J; junction bases unmatched: 8. Germline V CDR1 and CDR2: KGHDR, SFDVKD. Written as DNA, the CDR3 is TGTGCCACCAGTGAGACAGGGAAGTCGGGCTACGAGCAGTACTTC. Its translation is CATSETGKSGYEQYF.

The rearrangement uses TRBV7-9 and TRBJ2-2; TRBD2 agrees at 9 bases. V lost 2 bases and J lost 4; bases outside the gene matches: 5. The germline V gene encodes CDR1 SEHNR and CDR2 FQNEAQ (reference sequence). This CDR3 has 16 residues. The CDR3 sequence is CASSLMLAGITGELFF. The CDR3 nucleotides read TGTGCCAGCAGCTTAATGCTAGCGGGGATCACCGGGGAGCTGTTTTTT.

This clonotype was seen many times. This rearrangement joins TRBV7-3 to TRBJ2-6; D might be TRBD2 (6 bases). V dropped 1 base and J dropped 0 bases, with 10 bases sitting between them. Germline V gives CDR1 SGHTA, CDR2 FQGTGA. The CDR3 sequence is 17 residues long. Written as DNA, the CDR3 is TGTGCCAGCAGCTTAATGGGACTCGGCTCTGGGGCCAACGTCCTGACTTTC. Protein product: CASSLMGLGSGANVLTF.